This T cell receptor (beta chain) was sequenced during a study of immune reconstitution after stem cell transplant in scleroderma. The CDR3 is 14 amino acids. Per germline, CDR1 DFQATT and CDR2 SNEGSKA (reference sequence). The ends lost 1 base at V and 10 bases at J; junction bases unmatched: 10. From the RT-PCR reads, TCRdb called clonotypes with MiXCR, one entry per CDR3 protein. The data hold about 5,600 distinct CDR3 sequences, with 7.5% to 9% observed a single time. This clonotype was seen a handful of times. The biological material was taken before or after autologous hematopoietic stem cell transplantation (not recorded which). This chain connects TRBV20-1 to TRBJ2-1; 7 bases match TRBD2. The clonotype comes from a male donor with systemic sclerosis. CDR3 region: CSARGPTRREEQFF. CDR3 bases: TGCAGTGCTAGAGGTCCGACCAGGCGGGAGGAGCAGTTCTTC.